These T cell receptor beta chains were read from a single sample in a study of Ad26.COV2.S vaccination and SARS-CoV-2 variants. Assay used: immunoSEQ multiplex PCR; TCRdb lists only in-frame clones, some missing. This sample has about 410,000 clones, with less than 90% found just once. This specimen was peripheral blood, taken in a trial of Ad26.COV2.S vaccine versus placebo. These receptors all stem from a person aged 18-65 years who received the Ad26.COV2.S COVID-19 vaccine or a placebo. Each CDR3 is given with its conserved first and last residue. D genes are given only for firm matches. Part of the rows lack a size; the others show once, few, many or a class for expanded clones.

>.|.|TRBV2|TRBJ1-5
TGTGCCAGCAGTCCCAAAGTAAGCAATCAGCCCCAGCATTTT
CASSPKVSNQPQHF
>once|.|TRBV6-5|TRBJ1-1
TGTGCCAGCAGGCCCCGGGCCCCTGAAGCTTTCTTT
CASRPRAPEAFF
>.|.|TRBV10-3|TRBJ1-2
TGTGCCATCAGTGAGTCCTGGAGCTATGGCTACACCTTC
CAISESWSYGYTF
>.|.|TRBV4-3|TRBJ2-2
TGCGCCAGCAGCCAAGATTCGAGGTGGCGGATCACCGGGGAGCTGTTTTTT
CASSQDSRWRITGELFF
>few|.|TRBV4-3|TRBJ2-7
TGCGCCAGCAGCCAAGATCAAACTAAGAGGCAGTACTTC
CASSQDQTKRQYF
>once|TRBD1|TRBV7-2|TRBJ2-7
TGTGCCAGCAGTAGGGGGACAGATTCCTACGAGCAGTACTTC
CASSRGTDSYEQYF
>.|.|TRBV19|TRBJ1-1
TGTGCCAGTAGTATCGGGGGCGCTGGGAACACTGAAGCTTTCTTT
CASSIGGAGNTEAFF
>.|.|TRBV7-9|TRBJ1-2
TGTGCCAGCAGCTTGGCCGCCATTAACTATGGCTACACCTTC
CASSLAAINYGYTF
>.|.|TRBV5-6|TRBJ2-3
TGTGCCAGCAGCTTGGAACGGGGGGCCCTGACAGATACGCAGTATTTT
CASSLERGALTDTQYF
>.|.|TRBV25-1|TRBJ1-5
TGTGCCAGCAGCCAGAGTCCGGCACTGTGTAGCAATCAGCCCCAGCATTTT
CASSQSPALCSNQPQHF
>.|.|TRBV5-1|TRBJ1-2
TGCGCCAGCAGCTTGTCCCAGTATGGCTACACCTTC
CASSLSQYGYTF
>once|.|TRBV28|TRBJ1-1
TGTGCCAGCAGTTTACACCTCGTGAACACTGAAGCTTTCTTT
CASSLHLVNTEAFF
>.|.|TRBV19|TRBJ1-2
TGTGCCAGTAGTCGCCAGGGGATCATGGGCTACACCTTC
CASSRQGIMGYTF
>.|TRBD1|TRBV9|TRBJ1-1
TGTGCCAGCAGCGCAGACAGGGGTGGGACTGAAGCTTTCTTT
CASSADRGGTEAFF
>.|.|TRBV7-2|TRBJ2-5
TGTGCCAGCAGCCCCCTCTTTTCGCCAGAGACCCAGTACTTC
CASSPLFSPETQYF
>.|.|TRBV6-2/TRBV6-3|TRBJ1-2
TGTGCCAGCAGTTACCCTAGTACCTCCGGGACCGTTTTCTATGGCTACACCTTC
CASSYPSTSGTVFYGYTF
>.|.|TRBV6-5|TRBJ1-6
TGTGCCAGCAGTTACTCGAGAGGGAGTGAATCACCCCTCCACTTT
CASSYSRGSESPLHF
>.|.|TRBV5-4|TRBJ2-5
TGTGCCAGCAGCTCGGGGACGGTAGAGACCCAGTACTTC
CASSSGTVETQYF
>.|TRBD2|TRBV15|TRBJ2-4
TGTGCCACCAGCAGAGTCCTGGGACTAGCGGGGGCTCTTGGGGTGGCCAAAAACATTCAGTACTTC
CATSRVLGLAGALGVAKNIQYF
>.|TRBD2|TRBV5-1|TRBJ2-7
TGCGCCAGCAGCTTCCAGGAAGAGACTAGCGGCATCTACGAGCAGTACTTC
CASSFQEETSGIYEQYF
>.|.|TRBV5-6|TRBJ2-7
TGTGCCAGCAGCCTCGACAGAGAACAGTACTTC
CASSLDREQYF
>.|.|TRBV19|TRBJ2-2
TGTGCCAGTAGTATAATGGGGCGAGCCGGGGAGCTGTTTTTT
CASSIMGRAGELFF
>.|.|TRBV4-1|TRBJ1-1
TGCGCCAGCAGCCAGGACTGGGGGGAGGAGACTGAAGCTTTCTTT
CASSQDWGEETEAFF
>.|TRBD2|TRBV2|TRBJ2-2
TGTGCCAGCAGTGAGATTAGCGGGGTTGGCACCGGGGAGCTGTTTTTT
CASSEISGVGTGELFF
>.|.|TRBV6-5|TRBJ1-6
TGTGCCAGCAGCGTAGGACCCCGGTTGTCACCCCTCCACTTT
CASSVGPRLSPLHF
>.|.|TRBV18|TRBJ2-5
TGTGCCAGCTCACCGATGGAGGGATCGGAGACCCAGTACTTC
CASSPMEGSETQYF
>.|TRBD1|TRBV13|TRBJ1-6
TGTGCCAGCAGCTTCAATTCAGGGGGTTTTTCACCCCTCCACTTT
CASSFNSGGFSPLHF
>.|.|TRBV2|TRBJ2-2
TGTGCCAGCAGGGTGGACAGAAACGCGAACACCGGGGAGCTGTTTTTT
CASRVDRNANTGELFF
>.|.|TRBV10-3|TRBJ1-1
TGTGCCATTCGCGAGCTGGGACACCCGAACACTGAAGCTTTCTTT
CAIRELGHPNTEAFF
>.|.|TRBV3-1/TRBV3-2|TRBJ2-2
TGTGCCAGCAGCCAAGGGGGGGCCGGGGAGCTGTTTTTT
CASSQGGAGELFF
>few|.|TRBV7-2|TRBJ1-6
TGTGCCAGCAGCTTAAACAGAATCAATTCACCCCTCCACTTT
CASSLNRINSPLHF
>once|.|TRBV4-3|TRBJ1-2
TGCGCCAGCAGCCCAAGGAGGGTTACCAACTATGGCTACACCTTC
CASSPRRVTNYGYTF
>.|TRBD1|TRBV5-4|TRBJ2-1
TGTGCCAGCAGCCGGGACAGGGCTTATGAGCAGTTCTTC
CASSRDRAYEQFF
>.|TRBD1|TRBV6-6|TRBJ2-7
TGTGCCAGCAGAGTCGGGCAGGGGGCCTCCTACGAGCAGTACTTC
CASRVGQGASYEQYF
>.|.|TRBV5-1|TRBJ1-1
TGCGCCAGCAGCTTGGGAGGTTGGACTGAAGCTTTCTTT
CASSLGGWTEAFF
>.|.|TRBV6-5|TRBJ1-1
TGTGCCAGCAGTTACGTGGTGAACACTGAAGCTTTCTTT
CASSYVVNTEAFF
>.|TRBD2|TRBV3-1/TRBV3-2|TRBJ2-1
TGTGCCAGCAGCCAAAGGACTAGCGGGGGGGCTTTCTACAATGAGCAGTTCTTC
CASSQRTSGGAFYNEQFF
>.|TRBD1|TRBV2|TRBJ2-5
TGTGCCAGCAGGCCCCCACCGGGACAGAAAGAGACCCAGTACTTC
CASRPPPGQKETQYF
>.|.|TRBV3-1/TRBV3-2|TRBJ1-2
TGTGCCAGCAGCCCCTTGCTGCCTGGACAGTCAAACTATGGCTACACCTTC
CASSPLLPGQSNYGYTF
>once|.|TRBV3-1/TRBV3-2|TRBJ2-3
TGTGCCAGCAGCCAAGACGACCTCCGGGCAGATACGCAGTATTTT
CASSQDDLRADTQYF
>.|.|TRBV5-4|TRBJ2-1
TGTGCCAGCAGCTTGGCACAGAAGCAGTTCTTC
CASSLAQKQFF
>.|.|TRBV5-1|TRBJ1-1
TGCGCCAGCAGCCCGGAGAACTACTGGGACACTGAAGCTTTCTTT
CASSPENYWDTEAFF
>.|.|TRBV3-1/TRBV3-2|TRBJ1-1
TGTGCCAGCAGCCAAGGTTGGTGGAAGAACACTGAAGCTTTCTTT
CASSQGWWKNTEAFF
>.|.|TRBV5-1|TRBJ1-1
TGCGCCAGCAACTATAAAAGATTTGGGGCTGAAGCTTTCTTT
CASNYKRFGAEAFF
>.|TRBD1|TRBV15|TRBJ2-7
TGTGCCACCAGCCTCGGGACAGGGGGTAACTACGAGCAGTACTTC
CATSLGTGGNYEQYF
>few|.|TRBV4-1|TRBJ1-5
TGCGCCAGCAGCCAAGATCTGGGGGGGCCGAGTCAGCCCCAGCATTTT
CASSQDLGGPSQPQHF
>.|.|TRBV19|TRBJ2-1
TGTGCCAGTAGTATCATGCGCGGGGGCTTTGAGCAGTTCTTC
CASSIMRGGFEQFF
>.|TRBD1|TRBV12-3/TRBV12-4|TRBJ2-7
TGTGCCAGCAGTCGACAGGGGGCCTACGAGCAGTACTTC
CASSRQGAYEQYF
>.|TRBD1|TRBV4-1|TRBJ2-7
TGCGCCAGCAGCAGAGGACAGGGGACTTACGAGCAGTACTTC
CASSRGQGTYEQYF
>.|.|TRBV6-5|TRBJ1-6
TGTGCCAGCACCCGGCGTGTAGATAATTCACCCCTCCACTTT
CASTRRVDNSPLHF
>.|.|TRBV2|TRBJ2-7
TGTGCCAGCAGTGAAGGGGGCCATAACTACGAGCAGTACTTC
CASSEGGHNYEQYF
>once|.|TRBV11-2|TRBJ2-1
TGTGCCAGCAGCCCAGGGAGGCAATACAATGAGCAGTTCTTC
CASSPGRQYNEQFF
>.|.|TRBV4-1|TRBJ1-2
TGCGCCAGCAGCCAACCCTCGAGGGGGACTAACTATGGCTACACCTTC
CASSQPSRGTNYGYTF
>.|TRBD2|TRBV10-1|TRBJ2-5
TGCGCCAGCAGTGAAGCAACTAGCGGGGGGACAGAGACCCAGTACTTC
CASSEATSGGTETQYF
>.|.|TRBV18|TRBJ1-2
TGTGCCAGCTCACCACCGGTGACAGGAGGGAACTATGGCTACACCTTC
CASSPPVTGGNYGYTF
>.|.|TRBV7-9|TRBJ1-2
TGTGCCAGCAGCCCGGGACAAATCTACACCTTC
CASSPGQIYTF
>.|TRBD1|TRBV27|TRBJ1-2
TGTGCCAGCAGTTTATCGAGTTGGACAGGGGGCGGGTACTATGGCTACACCTTC
CASSLSSWTGGGYYGYTF
>.|.|TRBV7-9|TRBJ2-1
TGTGCCAGCAGCTTCCTCCGAGGGAATGAGCAGTTCTTC
CASSFLRGNEQFF
>.|TRBD1|TRBV7-2|TRBJ1-1
TGTGCCAGCAGCTTAAGGCGACAGGGGGGGAAGAGGAACACTGAAGCTTTCTTT
CASSLRRQGGKRNTEAFF